These 9 T cell receptor beta chains share one sample of origin, sequenced in a study of blood T cell repertoires in COVID-19. Profiling relied on immunoSEQ multiplex PCR, and the TCRdb table lists in-frame clones only, not all of them. The table has approximately 150,000 clones, approximately 86% seen once; the top ten hold around 6.2%. The source material was PBMCs or T cells enriched from blood (not recorded which). The receptors shown here come from a woman in her 40s who had recovered from COVID-19.

This clone has more than one count but fewer than ten. The V call is TRBV11-2, the J call TRBJ2-1, with 9 positions matching TRBD2. The V gene end was trimmed by 1 base and the J gene end by 7 bases; junction bases not matched to a gene: 5. Germline CDR1 reads SGHAT; CDR2 reads FQNNGV. CDR3 length equals 15 residues. CDR3 nucleotides: TGTGCCAGCAGCTTAGTCTCTAGCGGGGTGAATGAGCAGTTCTTC. Protein product: CASSLVSSGVNEQFF.

CDR3 bases: TGTGCCAGCAGCTCCCCCCAGGGTGGGGAGAACACCGGGGAGCTGTTTTTT. Translated, it gives CASSSPQGGENTGELFF. V and J are TRBV5-5 and TRBJ2-2, with D possibly TRBD1 on 5 matching bases. Germline lookup yields CDR1 SGHKS and CDR2 YYEKEE (reference sequence). V shed 3 bases and J shed 1 base, with 16 bases lying between them. This CDR3 contains 17 residues.

This chain links TRBV19 with TRBJ1-5, with TRBD1 matching over 8 bases. The CDR3 is 15 amino acids. The V gene's germline CDR1 is LNHDA and CDR2 SQIVND (reference sequence). Trimming removed 7 bases from V and 3 bases from J; junction bases left unmatched: 8. The CDR3 protein is CASMKDRAFNQPQHF. The CDR3 DNA follows: TGTGCCAGTATGAAGGACAGGGCTTTCAATCAGCCCCAGCATTTT.

This clone appeared once. The rearrangement links TRBV19 to TRBJ2-1; the match to TRBD2 covers 14 bases. Germline loops: CDR1 LNHDA, CDR2 SQIVND (reference sequence). The ends lost 5 bases at V and 1 base at J; junction bases unmatched: 7. The CDR3 spans 18 residues. In nucleotides, the CDR3 is TGTGCCAGTAGTTTGGGACTAGCGGGAGTTGGATCCTACAATGAGCAGTTCTTC. Its translation: CASSLGLAGVGSYNEQFF.

This sequence joins TRBV7-8 and TRBJ2-7, with a tentative D call TRBD1 (5 bases). Germline assignment: CDR1 SGHVS and CDR2 FQNEAQ. Trimming pared 5 bases from V and 4 bases from J, leaving 9 bases between. There are 12 residues in the CDR3. DNA of the CDR3: TGTGCCAGCAGCCGGACACTTTACGAGCAGTACTTC. This sequence encodes CASSRTLYEQYF.

At least ten counts were recorded for this clone. V is TRBV6-4 and J is TRBJ2-7; perhaps TRBD2 as D (6 bases). The germline V gene has CDR1 MRHNA and CDR2 SNTAGT. The CDR3 is 15 residues long. With 4 bases removed from V and 3 bases from J, the gap between germline ends came to 16 bases. The CDR3 DNA reads TGTGCCAGCAGTGTATGCGTACGGGAGCACTACGAGCAGTACTTC. It is translated as CASSVCVREHYEQYF.

The rearrangement links TRBV11-2 to TRBJ1-2, with 9 positions matching TRBD1. Germline CDR1 is SGHAT and CDR2 is FQNNGV. The CDR3 sequence is 16 residues long. The J segment lost 4 bases and the V segment lost 5 bases, leaving 11 bases of the junction unmatched. The CDR3 protein is CASSLRPGQGSYGYTF. The CDR3 bases are TGTGCCAGCAGCCTACGGCCGGGACAGGGTTCCTATGGCTACACCTTC.

The chain employs TRBV19 and TRBJ2-3; 8 bases are shared with TRBD1. Germline CDR1 LNHDA, CDR2 SQIVND (reference sequence). This CDR3 spans 14 amino acids. With V trimmed by 4 bases and J by 7 bases, 7 bases remained unmatched. The CDR3 DNA sequence: TGTGCCAGTAGTACGGACAGGGACCAACATACGCAGTATTTT. This codes for CASSTDRDQHTQYF.

The gene calls are TRBV7-8 and TRBJ2-5; TRBD2 matches 10 bases. This CDR3 is 16 amino acids long. Trimming took 5 bases from V and 1 from J; bases not matched to a gene: 7. Germline V gives CDR1 SGHVS, CDR2 FQNEAQ. The CDR3 DNA is TGTGCCAGCAGCCTCAGCGGGGGGGGTTTCCAAGAGACCCAGTACTTC. Protein product: CASSLSGGGFQETQYF.